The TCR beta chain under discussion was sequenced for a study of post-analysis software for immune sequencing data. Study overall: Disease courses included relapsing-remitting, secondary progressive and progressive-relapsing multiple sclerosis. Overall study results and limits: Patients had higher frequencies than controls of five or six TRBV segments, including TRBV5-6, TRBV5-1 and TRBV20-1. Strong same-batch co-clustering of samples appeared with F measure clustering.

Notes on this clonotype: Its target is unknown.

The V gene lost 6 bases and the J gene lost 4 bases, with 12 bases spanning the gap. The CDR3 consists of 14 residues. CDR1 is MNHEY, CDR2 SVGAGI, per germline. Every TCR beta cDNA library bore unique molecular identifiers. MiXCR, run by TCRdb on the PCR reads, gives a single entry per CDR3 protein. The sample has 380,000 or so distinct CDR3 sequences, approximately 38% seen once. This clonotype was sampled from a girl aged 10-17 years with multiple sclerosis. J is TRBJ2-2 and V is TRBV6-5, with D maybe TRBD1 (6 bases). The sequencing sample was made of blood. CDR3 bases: TGTGCCAGCAGCCGGGACACCTCCACCGGGGAGCTGTTTTTT. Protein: CASSRDTSTGELFF.